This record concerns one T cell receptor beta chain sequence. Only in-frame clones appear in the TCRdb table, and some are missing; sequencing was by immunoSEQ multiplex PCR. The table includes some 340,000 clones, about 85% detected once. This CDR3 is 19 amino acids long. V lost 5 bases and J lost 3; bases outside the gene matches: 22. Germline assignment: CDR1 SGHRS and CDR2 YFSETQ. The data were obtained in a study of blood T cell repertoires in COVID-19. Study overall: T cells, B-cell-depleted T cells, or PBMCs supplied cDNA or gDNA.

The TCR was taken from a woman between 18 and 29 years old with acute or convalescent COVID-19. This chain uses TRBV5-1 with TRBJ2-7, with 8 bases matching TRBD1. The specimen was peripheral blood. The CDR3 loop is CASRRSTGTGSSLSYEQYF. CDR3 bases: TGCGCCAGCAGACGATCGACCGGGACAGGATCTTCACTAAGCTACGAGCAGTACTTC.